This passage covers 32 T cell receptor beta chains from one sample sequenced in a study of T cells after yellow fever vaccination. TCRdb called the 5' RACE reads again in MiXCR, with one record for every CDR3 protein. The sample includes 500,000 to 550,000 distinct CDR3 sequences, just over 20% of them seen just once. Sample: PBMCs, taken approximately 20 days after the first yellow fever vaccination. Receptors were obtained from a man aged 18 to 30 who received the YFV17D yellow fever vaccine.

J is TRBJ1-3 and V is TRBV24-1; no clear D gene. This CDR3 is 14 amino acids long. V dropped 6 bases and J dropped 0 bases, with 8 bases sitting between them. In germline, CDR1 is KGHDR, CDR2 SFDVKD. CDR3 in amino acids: CATSLSSSGNTIYF. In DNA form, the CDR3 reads TGTGCCACCAGTCTATCGAGCTCTGGAAACACCATATATTTT.

The CDR3 DNA follows: TGCAGTGCTAGAGCGGGGGGGCGCTACGAGCAGTACTTC. Translation: CSARAGGRYEQYF. The rearrangement joins TRBV20-1 to TRBJ2-7, with 8 bases matching TRBD2. Germline CDR1 is DFQATT and CDR2 is SNEGSKA (reference sequence). The V gene end was trimmed by 1 base and the J gene end by 3 bases; junction bases not matched to a gene: 2. This CDR3 has 13 residues.

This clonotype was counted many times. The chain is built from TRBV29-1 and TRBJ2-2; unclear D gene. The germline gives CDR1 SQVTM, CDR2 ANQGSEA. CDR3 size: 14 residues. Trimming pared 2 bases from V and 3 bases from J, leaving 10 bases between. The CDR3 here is CSVESVSHTGELFF. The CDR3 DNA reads TGCAGCGTTGAATCTGTTTCTCACACCGGGGAGCTGTTTTTT.

DNA for the CDR3: TGTGCCAGCAGCTTATTAGGGACTCGTTCCTACAATGAGCAGTTCTTC. This gives the protein CASSLLGTRSYNEQFF. The chain joins TRBV7-2 to TRBJ2-1, with a possible D match to TRBD2 (6 bases). This CDR3 region has 16 residues. Between the trimmed V and J ends, which lost 2 bases and 1 base, there was a span of 12 bases. Germline CDR1 and CDR2: SGHTA and FQGNSA.

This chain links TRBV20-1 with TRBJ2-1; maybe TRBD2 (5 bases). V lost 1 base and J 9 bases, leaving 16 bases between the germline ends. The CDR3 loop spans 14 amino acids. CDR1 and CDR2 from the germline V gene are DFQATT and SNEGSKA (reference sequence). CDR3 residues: CSARVSGFRVEQFF. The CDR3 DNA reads TGCAGTGCTAGAGTCTCGGGGTTTAGGGTTGAGCAGTTCTTC.

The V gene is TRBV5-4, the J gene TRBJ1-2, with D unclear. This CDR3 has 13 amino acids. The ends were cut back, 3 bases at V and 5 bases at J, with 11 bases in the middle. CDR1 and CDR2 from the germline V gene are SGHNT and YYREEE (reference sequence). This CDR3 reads CASSSRAIYGYTF. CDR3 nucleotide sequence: TGTGCCAGCAGCTCCCGGGCCATTTATGGCTACACCTTC.

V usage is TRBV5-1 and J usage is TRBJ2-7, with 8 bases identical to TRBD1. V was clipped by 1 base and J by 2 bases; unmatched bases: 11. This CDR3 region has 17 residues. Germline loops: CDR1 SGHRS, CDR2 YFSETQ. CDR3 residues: CASSLPALGQGPYEQYF. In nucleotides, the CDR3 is TGCGCCAGCAGCTTGCCCGCCCTAGGACAGGGCCCCTACGAGCAGTACTTC.

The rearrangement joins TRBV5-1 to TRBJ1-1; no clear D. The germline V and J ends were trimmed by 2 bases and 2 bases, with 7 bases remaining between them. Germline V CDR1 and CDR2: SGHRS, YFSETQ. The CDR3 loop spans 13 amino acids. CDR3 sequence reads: CASSFVPNTEAFF. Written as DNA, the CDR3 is TGCGCCAGCAGCTTCGTACCCAACACTGAAGCTTTCTTT.

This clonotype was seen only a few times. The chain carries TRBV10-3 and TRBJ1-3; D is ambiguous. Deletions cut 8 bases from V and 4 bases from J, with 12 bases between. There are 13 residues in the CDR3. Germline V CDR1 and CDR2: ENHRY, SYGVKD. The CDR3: CAIPWEAGNTIYF. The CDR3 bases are TGTGCCATCCCTTGGGAGGCGGGAAACACCATATATTTT.

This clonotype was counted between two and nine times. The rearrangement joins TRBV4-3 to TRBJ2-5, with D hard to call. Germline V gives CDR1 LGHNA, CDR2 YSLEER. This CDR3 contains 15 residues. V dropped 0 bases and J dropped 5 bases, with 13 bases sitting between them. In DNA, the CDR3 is TGCGCCAGCAGCCAAGAACTGGGATTCCGGGAGACCCAGTACTTC. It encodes CASSQELGFRETQYF.

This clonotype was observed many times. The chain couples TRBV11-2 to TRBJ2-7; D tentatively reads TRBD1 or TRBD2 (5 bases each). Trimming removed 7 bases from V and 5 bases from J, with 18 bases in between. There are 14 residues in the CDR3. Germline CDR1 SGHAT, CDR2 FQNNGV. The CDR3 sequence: CASTNPSWGNEQYF. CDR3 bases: TGTGCCAGCACCAATCCCTCGTGGGGGAACGAGCAGTACTTC.

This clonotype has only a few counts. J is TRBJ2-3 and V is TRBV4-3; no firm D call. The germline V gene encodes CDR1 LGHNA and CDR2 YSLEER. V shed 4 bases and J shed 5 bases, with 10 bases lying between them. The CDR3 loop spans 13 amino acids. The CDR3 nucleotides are TGCGCCAGCAGCCTAACGACGGGAGATACGCAGTATTTT. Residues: CASSLTTGDTQYF.

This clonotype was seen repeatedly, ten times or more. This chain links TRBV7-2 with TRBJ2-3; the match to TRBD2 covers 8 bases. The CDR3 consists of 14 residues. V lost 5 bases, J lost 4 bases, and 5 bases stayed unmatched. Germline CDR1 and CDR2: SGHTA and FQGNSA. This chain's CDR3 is CASSPRGAADTQYF. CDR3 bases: TGTGCCAGCAGCCCGCGGGGGGCGGCAGATACGCAGTATTTT.

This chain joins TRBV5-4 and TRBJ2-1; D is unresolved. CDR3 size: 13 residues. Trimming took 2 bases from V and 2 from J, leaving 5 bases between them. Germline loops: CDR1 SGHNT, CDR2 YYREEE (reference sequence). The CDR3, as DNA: TGTGCCAGCAGCTTCGCTACCTACAATGAGCAGTTCTTC. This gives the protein CASSFATYNEQFF. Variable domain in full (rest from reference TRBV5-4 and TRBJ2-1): ETGVTQSPTHLIKTRGQQVTLRCSSQSGHNTVSWYQQALGQGPQFIFQYYREEENGRGNFPPRFSGLQFPNYSSELNVNALELDDSALYLCASSFATYNEQFFGPGTRLTVL.

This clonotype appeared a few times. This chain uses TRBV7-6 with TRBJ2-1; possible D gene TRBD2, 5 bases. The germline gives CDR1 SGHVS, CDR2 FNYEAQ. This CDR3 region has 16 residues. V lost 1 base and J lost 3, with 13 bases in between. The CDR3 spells CASSLDRAAGYNEQFF. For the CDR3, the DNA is TGTGCCAGCAGCTTAGACCGGGCGGCGGGCTACAATGAGCAGTTCTTC.

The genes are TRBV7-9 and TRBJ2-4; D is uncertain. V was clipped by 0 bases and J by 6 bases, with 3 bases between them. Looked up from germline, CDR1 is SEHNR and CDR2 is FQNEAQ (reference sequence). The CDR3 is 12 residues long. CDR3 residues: CASSLALNIQYF. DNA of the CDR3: TGTGCCAGCAGCTTAGCTCTAAACATTCAGTACTTC.

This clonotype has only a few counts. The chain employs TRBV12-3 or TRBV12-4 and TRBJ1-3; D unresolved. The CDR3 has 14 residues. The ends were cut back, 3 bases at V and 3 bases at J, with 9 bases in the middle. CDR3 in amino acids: CASSLWQNGNTIYF. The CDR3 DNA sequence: TGTGCCAGCAGTTTGTGGCAAAATGGAAACACCATATATTTT.

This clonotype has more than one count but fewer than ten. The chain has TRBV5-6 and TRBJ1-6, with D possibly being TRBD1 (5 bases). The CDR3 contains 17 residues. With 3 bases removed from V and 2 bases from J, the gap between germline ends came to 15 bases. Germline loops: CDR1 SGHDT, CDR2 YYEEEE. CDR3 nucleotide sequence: TGTGCCAGCAGCTCGATGCAGGGAACCCCCTATAATTCACCCCTCCACTTT. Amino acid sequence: CASSSMQGTPYNSPLHF. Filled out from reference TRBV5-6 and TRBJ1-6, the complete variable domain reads DAGVTQSPTHLIKTRGQQVTLRCSPKSGHDTVSWYQQALGQGPQFIFQYYEEEERQRGNFPDRFSGHQFPNYSSELNVNALLLGDSALYLCASSSMQGTPYNSPLHFGNGTRLTVT.

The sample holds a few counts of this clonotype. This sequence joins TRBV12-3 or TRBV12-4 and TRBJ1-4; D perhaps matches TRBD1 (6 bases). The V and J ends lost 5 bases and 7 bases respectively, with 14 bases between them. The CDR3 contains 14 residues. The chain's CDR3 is CASSPTGIGEKLFF. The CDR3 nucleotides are TGTGCCAGCAGTCCCACAGGGATCGGTGAAAAACTGTTTTTT.

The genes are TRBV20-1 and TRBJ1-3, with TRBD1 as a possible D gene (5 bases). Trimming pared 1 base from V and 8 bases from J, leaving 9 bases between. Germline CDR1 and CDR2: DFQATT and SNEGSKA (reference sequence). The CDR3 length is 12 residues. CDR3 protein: CSARVGADTIYF. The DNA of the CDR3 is TGCAGTGCTAGAGTTGGGGCGGACACCATATATTTT.

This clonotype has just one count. CDR3 sequence: CASSSLAANTEAFF. CDR3 DNA sequence: TGTGCCAGCAGTTCCTTGGCGGCGAACACTGAAGCTTTCTTT. The chain uses TRBV6-5 and TRBJ1-1; D gene uncertain. V lost 4 bases to trimming and J lost 1 base, with 10 bases between them. Germline V lookup: CDR1 MNHEY, CDR2 SVGAGI. CDR3 length: 14 residues.

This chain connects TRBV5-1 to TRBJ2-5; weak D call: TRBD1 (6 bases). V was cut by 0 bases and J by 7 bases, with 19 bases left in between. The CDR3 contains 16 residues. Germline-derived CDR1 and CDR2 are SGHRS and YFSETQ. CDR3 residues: CASSLGGHSVWRTQYF. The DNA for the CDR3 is TGCGCCAGCAGCTTGGGGGGACATTCAGTCTGGAGGACCCAGTACTTC.

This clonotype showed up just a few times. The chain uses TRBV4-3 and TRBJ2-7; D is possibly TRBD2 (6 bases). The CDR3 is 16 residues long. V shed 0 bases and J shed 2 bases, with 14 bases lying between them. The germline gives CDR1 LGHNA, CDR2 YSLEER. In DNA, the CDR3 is TGCGCCAGCAGCCAAGACCCCGCGGGGATCCCCTACGAGCAGTACGTC. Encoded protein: CASSQDPAGIPYEQYV.

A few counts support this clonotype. The CDR3 loop reads CASSRATGTPIHNEQFF. The DNA for the CDR3 is TGTGCCAGCAGCAGGGCCACCGGGACACCAATCCACAATGAGCAGTTCTTC. This chain uses TRBV21-1 with TRBJ2-1; TRBD1, as called in the table, went unchecked against the DNA. TRBV21-1 is shown as a pseudogene. This CDR3 is built from 17 residues.

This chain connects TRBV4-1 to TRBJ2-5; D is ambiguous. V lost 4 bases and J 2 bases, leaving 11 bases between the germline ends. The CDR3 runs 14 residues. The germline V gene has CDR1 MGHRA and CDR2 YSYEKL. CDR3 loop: CASSPATSQETQYF. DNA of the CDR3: TGCGCCAGCAGCCCGGCTACCTCACAAGAGACCCAGTACTTC.

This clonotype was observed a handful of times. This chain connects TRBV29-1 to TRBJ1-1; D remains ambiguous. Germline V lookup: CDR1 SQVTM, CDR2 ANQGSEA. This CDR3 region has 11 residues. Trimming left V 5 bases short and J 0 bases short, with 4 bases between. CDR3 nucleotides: TGCAGCGTTTTGATGAACACTGAAGCTTTCTTT. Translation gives CSVLMNTEAFF.

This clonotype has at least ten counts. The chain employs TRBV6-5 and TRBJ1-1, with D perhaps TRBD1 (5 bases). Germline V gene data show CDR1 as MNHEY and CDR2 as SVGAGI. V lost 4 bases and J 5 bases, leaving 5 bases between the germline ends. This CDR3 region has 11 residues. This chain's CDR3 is CASSWGTEAFF. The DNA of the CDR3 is TGTGCCAGCAGTTGGGGGACTGAAGCTTTCTTT.

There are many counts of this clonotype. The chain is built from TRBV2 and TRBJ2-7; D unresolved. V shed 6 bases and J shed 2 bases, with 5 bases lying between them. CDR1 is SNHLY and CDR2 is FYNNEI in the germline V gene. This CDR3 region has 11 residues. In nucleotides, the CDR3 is TGTGCCAGCAGCGACGCCTACGAGCAGTACTTC. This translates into CASSDAYEQYF.

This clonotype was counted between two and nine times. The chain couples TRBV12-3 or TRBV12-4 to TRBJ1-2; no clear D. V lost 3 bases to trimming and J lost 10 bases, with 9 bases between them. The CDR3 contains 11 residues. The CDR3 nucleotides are TGTGCCAGCAGTTTTGGGCAGATCTACACCTTC. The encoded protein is CASSFGQIYTF.

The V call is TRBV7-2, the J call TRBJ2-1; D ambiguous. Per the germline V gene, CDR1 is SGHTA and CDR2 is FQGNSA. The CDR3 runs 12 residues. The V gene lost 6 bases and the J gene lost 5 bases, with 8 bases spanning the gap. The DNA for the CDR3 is TGTGCCAGCAGTCAAGACAACAATGAGCAGTTCTTC. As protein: CASSQDNNEQFF.

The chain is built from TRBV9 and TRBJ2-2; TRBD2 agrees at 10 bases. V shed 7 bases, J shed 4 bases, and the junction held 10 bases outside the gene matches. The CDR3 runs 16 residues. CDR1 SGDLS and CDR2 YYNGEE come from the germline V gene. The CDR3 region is CASSVAGGLVTGELFF. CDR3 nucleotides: TGTGCCAGCTCCGTAGCGGGGGGCCTGGTCACCGGGGAGCTGTTTTTT.

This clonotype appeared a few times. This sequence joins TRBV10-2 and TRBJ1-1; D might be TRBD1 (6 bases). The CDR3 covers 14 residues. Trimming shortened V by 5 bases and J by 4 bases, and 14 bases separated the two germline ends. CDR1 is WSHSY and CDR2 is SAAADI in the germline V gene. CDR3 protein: CASSRSGVATEAFF. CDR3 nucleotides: TGCGCCAGCAGTCGATCAGGGGTTGCCACTGAAGCTTTCTTT.